Presented here are 17 T cell receptor beta chains from one specimen sequenced in a study of T cell responses to AZD1222 COVID-19 vaccine. TCRdb's table, derived via immunoSEQ multiplex PCR, lists solely in-frame clones and lacks some. This repertoire shows around 120,000 clones, approximately 89% found once; its top ten account for approximately 4.8%. Source: peripheral blood, taken on day 0 of AZD1222 vaccination. The receptors come from an adult in good health.

The chain is built from TRBV13 and TRBJ2-1, with 8 bases identical to TRBD1. The CDR3 has 15 residues. Trimming cost V 5 bases and J 4 bases; bases outside gene matches: 7. Germline-derived CDR1 and CDR2 are PRHDT and FYEKMQ (reference sequence). The CDR3 loop is CASSLSGQVYNEQFF. The CDR3 DNA reads as TGTGCCAGCAGCCTATCGGGACAGGTTTACAATGAGCAGTTCTTC.

This rearrangement joins TRBV11-2 to TRBJ2-1; 8 bases align to TRBD2. The ends lost 1 base at V and 4 bases at J; junction bases unmatched: 3. The CDR3 sequence is 15 residues long. Germline CDR1 reads SGHAT; CDR2 reads FQNNGV. CDR3 sequence: CASSLGGGIYNEQFF. CDR3 sequence (DNA): TGTGCCAGCAGCTTAGGCGGGGGGATTTACAATGAGCAGTTCTTC.

V usage is TRBV19 and J usage is TRBJ2-7; TRBD1 matches 7 bases. There are 15 residues in the CDR3. Germline CDR1 LNHDA, CDR2 SQIVND (reference sequence). The J segment lost 2 bases and the V segment lost 3 bases, leaving 7 bases of the junction unmatched. The CDR3 here is CASSIRTGEAYEQYF. For the CDR3, the DNA is TGTGCCAGTAGTATTCGGACAGGAGAAGCCTACGAGCAGTACTTC.

The chain links TRBV6-5 to TRBJ1-5; 8 bases are a match to TRBD1. Germline V gene lookup returns CDR1 MNHEY and CDR2 SVGAGI. V shed 5 bases and J 7 bases; nucleotides not matched to a gene: 7. This CDR3 spans 14 amino acids. The CDR3 sequence is CASSKDRDLQPQHF. CDR3 bases: TGTGCCAGCAGTAAGGACAGGGACCTGCAGCCCCAGCATTTT.

V and J are TRBV20-1 and TRBJ1-6; D call uncertain. The length of the CDR3 is 14 residues. V lost 3 bases to trimming and J lost 8 bases, with 14 bases between them. The V gene's germline CDR1 is DFQATT and CDR2 SNEGSKA (reference sequence). The DNA of the CDR3 is TGCAGTGCTAGTCCCCTCGGAGGTGATTCACCCCTCCACTTT. Protein sequence: CSASPLGGDSPLHF.

The chain recombines TRBV27 with TRBJ2-6, with D possibly TRBD1 on 6 matching bases. Trimming removed 4 bases from V and 3 bases from J, with 10 bases in between. The CDR3 is made up of 15 amino acids. The V gene's germline CDR1 is MNHEY and CDR2 SMNVEV (reference sequence). This chain's CDR3 is CASSSTGFGANVLTF. The CDR3 nucleotides read TGTGCCAGCAGTTCGACAGGTTTTGGGGCCAACGTCCTGACTTTC.

J is TRBJ1-6 and V is TRBV5-5; maybe TRBD1 (5 bases). Looked up from germline, CDR1 is SGHKS and CDR2 is YYEKEE (reference sequence). With 4 bases removed from V and 0 bases from J, the gap between germline ends came to 20 bases. The CDR3 consists of 19 residues. In DNA form, the CDR3 reads TGTGCCAGCAGCCCCCGGGTGGTGCAGGGCAGCTCCTATAATTCACCCCTCCACTTT. This translates into CASSPRVVQGSSYNSPLHF.

The chain joins TRBV27 to TRBJ2-7; D might be TRBD1 (6 bases). CDR3 size: 14 residues. The germline V gene has CDR1 MNHEY and CDR2 SMNVEV (reference sequence). Trimming stripped 3 bases from V and 4 bases from J, with 13 bases between. The CDR3 nucleotides read TGTGCCAGCAGTTTCGGACAGCGCGGGTACGAGCAGTACTTC. This gives the protein CASSFGQRGYEQYF.

This clone was seen just once. The CDR3 loop is CASSIAWGYPYEQYF. Written as DNA, the CDR3 is TGTGCCAGTAGTATAGCTTGGGGGTATCCCTACGAGCAGTACTTC. V and J are TRBV19 and TRBJ2-7; D tentatively fits TRBD1 or TRBD2 (5 bases each). The length of the CDR3 is 15 residues. The V gene lost 1 base and the J gene lost 2 bases, with 12 bases spanning the gap. Germline CDR1 LNHDA, CDR2 SQIVND (reference sequence).

The rearrangement joins TRBV9 to TRBJ2-1; 12 bases map to TRBD2. Germline lookup yields CDR1 SGDLS and CDR2 YYNGEE. The CDR3 sequence is 14 residues long. J gave up 12 bases and V 3 bases, and 7 bases lay outside the gene matches. CDR3 amino acids: CASSDSSGLAGQFF. The CDR3 coding sequence is TGTGCCAGCAGCGACTCATCGGGACTAGCGGGGCAGTTCTTC.

The chain has TRBV30 and TRBJ1-3; D gene ambiguous. Per the germline V gene, CDR1 is GTSNPN and CDR2 is SVGIG (reference sequence). The V end was cut by 1 base, the J end by 8 bases, with 6 bases between. This CDR3 is built from 11 residues. The CDR3 DNA reads TGTGCCTGGAGTGAATCGGACACCATATATTTT. It specifies CAWSESDTIYF.

The genes are TRBV4-1 and TRBJ1-6; no reliable D call. Germline CDR1 reads MGHRA; CDR2 reads YSYEKL. The CDR3 is 14 residues long. V lost 4 bases, J lost 10 bases, and 14 bases lay in between. CDR3 coding DNA: TGCGCCAGCAGCCCCTCAGCTTTGGAGTCACCCCTCCACTTT. This sequence encodes CASSPSALESPLHF.

The V gene is TRBV2, the J gene TRBJ1-3; D might be TRBD1 (5 bases). This CDR3 comprises 14 residues. V lost 5 bases to trimming and J lost 0 bases, with 8 bases between them. The V gene's germline CDR1 is SNHLY and CDR2 FYNNEI. The CDR3 DNA reads as TGTGCCAGCAGTACAGGAATCTCTGGAAACACCATATATTTT. As protein: CASSTGISGNTIYF.

V usage is TRBV3-1 (or the pseudogene TRBV3-2) and J usage is TRBJ1-1; D unresolved. Germline V lookup: CDR1 LGHDT, CDR2 YNNKEL (reference sequence). The CDR3 is made up of 14 amino acids. V dropped 4 bases and J dropped 2 bases, with 11 bases sitting between them. CDR3 sequence (DNA): TGTGCCAGCAGCCCGACCGCGACTAACACTGAAGCTTTCTTT. Its protein product is CASSPTATNTEAFF.

The genes are TRBV4-2 and TRBJ1-5; D gene ambiguous. V lost 1 base, J lost 5 bases, and 12 bases lay in between. This CDR3 contains 15 residues. Germline CDR1 reads LGHNA; CDR2 reads YNFKEQ. The CDR3, as DNA: TGTGCCAGCAGCCAAGTTATAGCGGAAGATCAGCCCCAGCATTTT. Amino acid sequence: CASSQVIAEDQPQHF.

The gene calls are TRBV18 and TRBJ2-5; D possibly corresponds to TRBD2 (6 bases). There are 15 residues in the CDR3. The germline CDR1 and CDR2 sequences are KGHSH and LQKENI. Trimming removed 2 bases at V and 5 bases at J, with 15 bases between. CDR3 region: CASSPVAARGETQYF. CDR3 sequence (DNA): TGTGCCAGCTCACCAGTAGCGGCACGAGGGGAGACCCAGTACTTC.

Of note for this clone: The junction and the germline gene differ at one end; a read error may be behind it. J is TRBJ1-5 and V is TRBV7-2, with no clear D. The CDR3 covers 16 residues. Germline V gene lookup returns CDR1 SGHTA and CDR2 FQGNSA. For the CDR3, the DNA is TGTGCCAGCAGCCTAGCGCTGGGGAGGAGCAATCAGCCCCAGCATTTT. This sequence encodes CASSLALGRSNQPQHF. The full variable domain, completed using reference TRBV7-2 and TRBJ1-5, is GAGVSQSPSNKVTEKGKDVELRCDPISGHTALYWYRQSLGQGLEFLIYFQGNSAPDKSGLPSDRFSAERTGGSVSTLTIQRTQQEDSAVYLCASSLALGRSNQPQHFGDGTRLSIL.